The 16 T cell receptor beta chains below all came from one sample that was sequenced in a study of human T cells and chemical hapten exposure. Time point denoted: patch test 2, 6 weeks after DPC sensitization. Treatment: therapeutic diphenylcyclopropenone sensitization with weekly scalp DPC. TCRdb re-derived calls from the RACE reads in MiXCR, one entry per CDR3 protein. The repertoire holds around 360,000 distinct CDR3 sequences, more than 5% seen once, with approximately 5.4% in the top ten. The source was whole blood, collected in connection with sensitization to the hapten diphenylcyclopropenone (DPC). These receptors originate from a woman between 18 and 30 years old with alopecia areata. Some clones in this sample may be carry-over from other donors' samples.

This clonotype came up a few times. This chain joins TRBV6-5 and TRBJ2-7, with 9 bases lining up with TRBD1. Germline V gene lookup returns CDR1 MNHEY and CDR2 SVGAGI. The CDR3 contains 15 residues. V lost 4 bases and J lost 7; bases outside the gene matches: 11. CDR3 in amino acids: CASSSEWGQGREQYF. CDR3 coding DNA: TGTGCCAGCAGTTCCGAGTGGGGACAGGGCCGGGAGCAGTACTTC.

The chain has TRBV6-6 and TRBJ1-1; D is ambiguous. This CDR3 has 14 amino acids. The V gene's germline CDR1 is MNHNY and CDR2 SVGAGI (reference sequence). V was shortened by 5 bases and J by 5 bases, with 15 bases between the two germline ends. The CDR3 sequence is CASSTGLRRTEAFF. The CDR3 DNA reads TGTGCCAGCAGTACCGGACTTAGGAGGACTGAAGCTTTCTTT.

This clonotype was counted a few times. The chain has TRBV12-3 or TRBV12-4 and TRBJ2-5; no definite D call. This CDR3 has 14 residues. The V end was cut by 2 bases, the J end by 1 base, with 8 bases between. The CDR3 spells CASSLQVFQETQYF. The DNA of the CDR3 is TGTGCCAGCAGTTTACAGGTGTTCCAAGAGACCCAGTACTTC.

This clonotype has more than one count but fewer than ten. The chain carries TRBV27 and TRBJ2-7; possibly TRBD1 for D (5 bases). Between the trimmed V and J ends, which lost 5 bases and 4 bases, there was a span of 21 bases. CDR3 length equals 16 residues. Per germline, CDR1 MNHEY and CDR2 SMNVEV (reference sequence). The CDR3 DNA follows: TGTGCCAGCAGTCCGTCTCTCCAGGGTAACACGTACGAGCAGTACTTC. Translation gives CASSPSLQGNTYEQYF.

This clonotype was observed many times. The gene calls are TRBV6-1 and TRBJ1-3; D uncertain. The CDR3 spans 16 residues. CDR1 and CDR2 from the germline V gene are MNHNS and SASEGT. Trimming took 7 bases from V and 1 from J, leaving 17 bases between them. The DNA of the CDR3 is TGTGCCAGCATCGACGAACGGACGGGATCTGGAAACACCATATATTTT. It is translated as CASIDERTGSGNTIYF.

The chain uses TRBV4-2 and TRBJ2-5; D tentatively fits TRBD1 or TRBD2 (5 bases each). Looked up from germline, CDR1 is LGHNA and CDR2 is YNFKEQ. This CDR3 has 15 residues. Trimming stripped 3 bases from V and 5 bases from J, with 16 bases between. The CDR3 nucleotides read TGTGCCAGCAGCCAGGACACCGGGACCGAGGAGACCCAGTACTTC. Translated: CASSQDTGTEETQYF.

The table lists this clonotype with a few counts. The chain employs TRBV20-1 and TRBJ1-1; D is uncertain. Germline V lookup: CDR1 DFQATT, CDR2 SNEGSKA (reference sequence). Trimming took off 5 bases at V and 0 bases at J, with 16 bases between the two ends. The CDR3 extends over 15 amino acids. The CDR3 DNA is TGCAGTGCTGTGGGCGGACGGAGCTTGAACACTGAAGCTTTCTTT. Translation: CSAVGGRSLNTEAFF.

Of note for this clonotype: This clone may be a read error of a much larger clone one base away. CDR3 loop: CDSSFPGRRQKLFF. The CDR3 DNA reads as TGTGACAGCAGCTTTCCAGGGAGGAGGCAAAAACTGTTTTTT. The V gene is TRBV7-3, the J gene TRBJ1-4, with D tentatively TRBD1 (5 bases). CDR3 length equals 14 residues. CDR1 is SGHTA, CDR2 FQGTGA, per germline.

This clonotype was observed a single time. The J gene is TRBJ2-1, the V gene TRBV28; 10 bases are a match to TRBD2. The CDR3 spans 15 residues. Germline V gives CDR1 MDHEN, CDR2 SYDVKM. The J segment lost 7 bases and the V segment lost 7 bases, leaving 10 bases of the junction unmatched. This CDR3 is CASISPSGGQNEQFF. Here the CDR3 DNA reads TGTGCCAGCATCTCGCCTAGCGGGGGTCAGAATGAGCAGTTCTTC.

The sample holds many counts of this clonotype. The chain couples TRBV3-1 to TRBJ2-1; D not resolved. This CDR3 contains 14 residues. Germline CDR1 is LGHDT and CDR2 is YNNKEL (reference sequence). Trimming shortened V by 0 bases and J by 6 bases, and 9 bases separated the two germline ends. The CDR3 DNA reads TGTGCCAGCAGCCAAGACCCCGGCGGCAATGAGCAGTTCTTC. Amino acids: CASSQDPGGNEQFF.

The sample holds a few counts of this clonotype. V gene TRBV20-1 combines with J gene TRBJ2-1; TRBD2 agrees at 9 bases. This CDR3 region has 18 residues. Looked up from germline, CDR1 is DFQATT and CDR2 is SNEGSKA (reference sequence). V lost 1 base, J lost 3 bases, and 13 bases stayed unmatched. This chain's CDR3 is CSARGRSLAGLIYNEQFF. CDR3 bases: TGCAGTGCTAGAGGAAGGTCGCTAGCGGGGCTGATCTACAATGAGCAGTTCTTC.

This clonotype was detected a few times. The CDR3 region has the DNA TGTGCCAGCAGCCATATCCCCGGACAGGGTACAACTAATGAAAAACTGTTTTTT. It is translated as CASSHIPGQGTTNEKLFF. This chain joins TRBV7-9 and TRBJ1-4, with 8 bases lining up with TRBD1. This CDR3 spans 18 amino acids. V lost 5 bases, J lost 0 bases, and 11 bases stayed unmatched. Germline CDR1 SEHNR, CDR2 FQNEAQ (reference sequence).

The chain employs TRBV7-9 and TRBJ2-5, with TRBD2 matching 7 bases. The CDR3 extends over 15 amino acids. Germline V gene data show CDR1 as SEHNR and CDR2 as FQNEAQ (reference sequence). The junction had 4 bases not matched to a gene; V was cut back by 1 base and J by 2 bases. In DNA, the CDR3 is TGTGCCAGCAGCTTAGTCCTAGCGGAGCAAGAGACCCAGTACTTC. Protein: CASSLVLAEQETQYF. The whole variable domain, filled in from reference TRBV7-9 and TRBJ2-5, reads DTGVSQNPRHKITKRGQNVTFRCDPISEHNRLYWYRQTLGQGPEFLTYFQNEAQLEKSRLLSDRFSAERPKGSFSTLEIQRTEQGDSAMYLCASSLVLAEQETQYFGPGTRLLVL.

This clonotype occurred a few times. The chain links TRBV7-2 to TRBJ1-1; 8 nucleotides line up with TRBD1. The CDR3 loop spans 12 amino acids. Trimming at V came to 5 bases and at J to 10 bases, leaving 6 bases not matched to a gene. CDR1 SGHTA and CDR2 FQGNSA come from the germline V gene. CDR3 sequence reads: CASSPTTGAAFF. The CDR3, as DNA: TGTGCCAGCAGCCCGACGACAGGGGCAGCTTTCTTT.

Many counts were recorded for this clonotype. The rearrangement uses TRBV5-1 and TRBJ1-1; D is undetermined. Germline V gene sequence: CDR1 SGHRS, CDR2 YFSETQ. The CDR3 has 15 amino acids. V lost 3 bases to trimming and J lost 1 base, with 13 bases between them. The CDR3 reads CASSSSIGRNTEAFF. The CDR3 nucleotides are TGCGCCAGCAGCTCCTCCATAGGGAGGAACACTGAAGCTTTCTTT. The full variable domain, in which reference TRBV5-1 and TRBJ1-1 provide the parts outside the CDR3, is KAGVTQTPRYLIKTRGQQVTLSCSPISGHRSVSWYQQTPGQGLQFLFEYFSETQRNKGNFPGRFSGRQFSNSRSEMNVSTLELGDSALYLCASSSSIGRNTEAFFGQGTRLTVV.

This clonotype has ten or more counts. The chain is built from TRBV9 and TRBJ1-5, with unresolved D. Germline-derived CDR1 and CDR2 are SGDLS and YYNGEE. The CDR3 is 15 residues long. V was cut by 0 bases and J by 1 base, with 8 bases left in between. Here the CDR3 reads CASSVVCRSNQPQHF. As DNA, the CDR3 is TGTGCCAGCAGCGTAGTGTGCAGAAGCAATCAGCCCCAGCATTTT. Combining the CDR3 with reference TRBV9 and TRBJ1-5 gives the whole variable domain DSGVTQTPKHLITATGQRVTLRCSPRSGDLSVYWYQQSLDQGLQFLIQYYNGEERAKGNILERFSAQQFPDLHSELNLSSLELGDSALYFCASSVVCRSNQPQHFGDGTRLSIL.